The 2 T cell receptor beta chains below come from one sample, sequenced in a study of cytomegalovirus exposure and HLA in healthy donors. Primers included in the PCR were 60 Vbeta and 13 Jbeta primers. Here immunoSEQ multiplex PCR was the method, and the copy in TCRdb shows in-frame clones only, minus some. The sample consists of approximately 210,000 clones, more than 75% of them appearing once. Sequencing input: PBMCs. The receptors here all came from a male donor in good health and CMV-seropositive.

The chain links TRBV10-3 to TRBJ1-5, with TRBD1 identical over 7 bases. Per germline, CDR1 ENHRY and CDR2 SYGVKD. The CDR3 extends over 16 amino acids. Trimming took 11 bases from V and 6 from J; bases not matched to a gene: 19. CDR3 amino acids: CASRQGGTIRAQPQHF. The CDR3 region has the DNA TGTGCCTCAAGACAGGGAGGTACTATTCGGGCTCAGCCCCAGCATTTT.

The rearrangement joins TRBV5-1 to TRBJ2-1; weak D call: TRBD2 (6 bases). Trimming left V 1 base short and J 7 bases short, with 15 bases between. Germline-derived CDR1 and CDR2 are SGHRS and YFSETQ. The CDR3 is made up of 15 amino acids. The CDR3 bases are TGCGCCAGCAGCTTGATGGAGGGGTGGAAGAATGAGCAGTTCTTC. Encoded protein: CASSLMEGWKNEQFF.